The source of this T cell receptor (beta chain) is a study of blood T cell repertoires in COVID-19. Background on the study: Samples taken during acute and convalescent COVID-19 were collected in the United States, Italy and Spain. Nucleic acid was either cDNA or gDNA, and it came from T cells, B-cell-depleted T cells, or PBMCs.

As processed by the authors: By means of reference gene primer amplification, nucleated cell counts were estimated. Profiling relied on immunoSEQ multiplex PCR, and the TCRdb table lists in-frame clones only, not all of them. The V and J calls and clone size were taken over from that table, and D and trimming were inferred from the DNA. The sample has about 200,000 clones, about 78% seen once. Germline V lookup: CDR1 ENHRY, CDR2 SYGVKD. Trimming took off 8 bases at V and 5 bases at J, with 13 bases between the two ends. This CDR3 comprises 13 residues. The TCR sequence derives from a woman between 65 and 79 years old with acute or convalescent COVID-19. The sample consisted of peripheral blood. The genes are TRBV10-3 and TRBJ1-5, with a tentative D call TRBD1 (6 bases). CDR3 sequence: CAIGQGMDQPQHF. The CDR3 nucleotides read TGTGCCATCGGGCAGGGGATGGATCAGCCCCAGCATTTT.